What follows are 5 T cell receptor beta chains derived from one specimen sequenced in a study of Graves' ophthalmopathy and Graves' hyperthyroidism. TCR beta CDR3 amplification used RNA transcripts. HTBI-primed RT-PCR formed the first round, and a multiplex PCR formed the second. TCRdb redid the calling of the multiplex PCR reads with MiXCR, one entry per CDR3 protein. The table shows under 800,000 distinct CDR3 sequences, with about 20% occurring only once. The sequenced sample was peripheral blood. The receptors stem from a woman aged 18 to 35 with stable Graves' hyperthyroidism. Some clones in this sample may be carry-over from other donors' samples.

Many counts were recorded for this clonotype. This rearrangement joins TRBV4-1 to TRBJ2-5; D is unclear. The germline V gene has CDR1 MGHRA and CDR2 YSYEKL. The CDR3 has 14 amino acids. The V end lost 0 bases, the J end lost 0 bases, and 5 bases lay between the germline ends. The CDR3 DNA follows: TGCGCCAGCAGCCAAGATAACAACCAAGAGACCCAGTACTTC. As protein: CASSQDNNQETQYF.

There are many counts of this clonotype. This sequence joins TRBV6-1 and TRBJ1-5; TRBD1 is a possible D gene (5 bases). The CDR3 is made up of 14 amino acids. Trimming left V 4 bases short and J 2 bases short, with 9 bases between. Germline loops: CDR1 MNHNS, CDR2 SASEGT. This CDR3 is CASSGTSGNQPQHF. The CDR3 nucleotides read TGTGCCAGCAGTGGGACATCCGGCAATCAGCCCCAGCATTTT.

This clonotype was recorded many times. The rearrangement links TRBV15 to TRBJ2-7; weak D call: TRBD1 (5 bases). Trimming removed 0 bases at V and 2 bases at J, with 20 bases between. The CDR3 is made up of 18 amino acids. Germline CDR1 LNHNV, CDR2 YYDKDF (reference sequence). In DNA, the CDR3 is TGTGCCACCAGCAGAGACCCATGGGGCCTCCAGGGTCCCTACGAGCAGTACTTC. Protein: CATSRDPWGLQGPYEQYF.

The chain links TRBV5-1 to TRBJ2-7, with D possibly being TRBD1 (6 bases). The CDR3 is 14 amino acids. Between the trimmed V and J ends, which lost 3 bases and 3 bases, there was a span of 13 bases. Per germline, CDR1 SGHRS and CDR2 YFSETQ. CDR3 DNA sequence: TGCGCCAGCAGCTCCGGACAGATTAACTACGAGCAGTACTTC. This gives the protein CASSSGQINYEQYF.

This clonotype was seen many times. The gene calls are TRBV6-5 and TRBJ1-5; 8 positions agree with TRBD1. Germline-derived CDR1 and CDR2 are MNHEY and SVGAGI. V dropped 2 bases and J dropped 5; count of bases not matched to a gene: 5. The length of the CDR3 is 15 residues. CDR3 DNA sequence: TGTGCCAGCAGTTACCCCGGACAGGGTGATCAGCCCCAGCATTTT. Protein product: CASSYPGQGDQPQHF.